This T cell receptor beta chain emerged from a study of long-term antiretroviral therapy in people with HIV. Overall study results and limits: Sampling of blood ran from about 2004 to 2018, and older ART regimens were possibly in use.

At the survey level, the v3.0 immunoSEQ assay was run. Assay: immunoSEQ multiplex PCR; the TCRdb copy retains only in-frame clones and omits some. The table shows 15,000 or so clones, with around 94% occurring only once. J lost 6 bases, V lost 5 bases, and 4 bases had no gene match. This CDR3 has 13 amino acids. Germline V gives CDR1 MRHNA, CDR2 SNTAGT. Turning to this clone: Its target is not known.

The starting material was unsorted PBMCs, obtained about 6 years after starting antiretroviral therapy. The receptor's source is a woman aged 45-59 years with HIV. The V gene is TRBV6-4, the J gene TRBJ1-2, with TRBD1 identical over 9 bases. The CDR3 loop is CASSPTGGDGYTF. The CDR3 DNA is TGTGCCAGCAGTCCGACAGGGGGAGATGGCTACACCTTC.